This T cell receptor beta chain was sequenced in a study of blood T cell repertoires in COVID-19. Libraries were prepared by immunoSEQ multiplex PCR; TCRdb keeps only in-frame clonotypes and omits some of them. The table lists 40,000 to 50,000 clones, 80% to 90% of them singletons. The CDR3 has 13 amino acids. With 0 bases removed from V and 4 bases from J, the gap between germline ends came to 7 bases. Per the germline V gene, CDR1 is SGHTS and CDR2 is YDEGEE. The chain combines TRBV5-8 with TRBJ1-2; D call uncertain. This receptor was taken from a human donor in a cohort sampled during active COVID-19. The source material was peripheral blood. Here the CDR3 DNA reads TGTGCCAGCAGCTTGGCCTCGGGCTATGGCTACACCTTC. Translation: CASSLASGYGYTF.